The entry below describes one TCR beta chain. Its antigen remains unknown. Other DNA sequences from this sample encode an identical CDR3 as well. The data were taken from a study of shared clonotypes between healthy human individuals. About the study: Aged 18 to 49, the donors were two women and three men. Study-level findings and limits: Relative to their counterparts shared across all four donors, non-shared clonotypes exhibited diminished generation probabilities.

CD8 cells regarded as naive lacked CD45RO, were positively chosen for CCR7, and omitted terminally differentiated effector memory CD45RA+ cells. Adult Caucasians living in Nashville, Tennessee made up all of the donors. Germline CDR1 reads SQVTM; CDR2 reads ANQGSEA. The CDR3 sequence is 12 residues long. V was cut by 0 bases and J by 0 bases, with 3 bases left in between. The protocol was immunoSEQ multiplex PCR, while the TCRdb copy is restricted to in-frame clones and leaves out a portion. This sample yields approximately 650,000 clones, of which 95% to 96% are seen a single time; 0.11% belongs to the top ten.

The rearrangement uses TRBV29-1 and TRBJ2-7, with D unresolved. The sequencing input was naive CD8+ T cells sorted from blood. This receptor was obtained from a woman in her thirties in good health. The CDR3 loop reads CSVEDNSYEQYF. DNA of the CDR3: TGCAGCGTTGAAGATAACTCCTACGAGCAGTACTTC.